Below are 3 T cell receptor beta chains sequenced from a single sample in a study of response to subunit inactivated influenza vaccine. MiXCR, run by TCRdb on the RT-PCR reads, gives a single entry per CDR3 protein. The sample holds under 200,000 distinct CDR3 sequences, 9.5% to 12% seen once. The sample consisted of CD8+ T cells sorted from PBMCs, taken about 23 months after vaccination. The receptors stem from a man between 50 and 70 years old who received an inactivated influenza vaccine.

Remarks on this clonotype: This may arise from a read error, as a much more abundant clone is one base away. V gene TRBV28 combines with J gene TRBJ2-5; 10 bases fit TRBD2. CDR1 is MDHEN and CDR2 is SYDVKM in the germline V gene. The CDR3 runs 16 residues. This CDR3 reads CASSWTSGYGGETEYF. DNA for the CDR3: TGTGCCAGCAGTTGGACTAGCGGTTATGGGGGAGAGACCGAGTACTTC.

This chain uses TRBV6-1 with TRBJ2-5; TRBD1 or TRBD2 may be the D gene (5 bases each). V was shortened by 1 base and J by 5 bases, with 14 bases between the two germline ends. Germline V gene sequence: CDR1 MNHNS, CDR2 SASEGT. The CDR3 sequence is 15 residues long. This CDR3 reads CASSEDGTHVETQYF. Here the CDR3 DNA reads TGTGCCAGCAGTGAAGACGGGACCCATGTGGAGACCCAGTACTTC.

CDR3 amino acids: CASSLTGATVNEQFF. The CDR3 region has the DNA TGTGCCAGCAGCTTAACTGGGGCAACCGTCAATGAGCAGTTCTTC. The chain has TRBV11-3 and TRBJ2-1; perhaps TRBD1 as D (5 bases). V gave up 2 bases and J gave up 6 bases, with 14 bases separating them. In germline, CDR1 is SGHNT, CDR2 YENEEA. The CDR3 consists of 15 residues.